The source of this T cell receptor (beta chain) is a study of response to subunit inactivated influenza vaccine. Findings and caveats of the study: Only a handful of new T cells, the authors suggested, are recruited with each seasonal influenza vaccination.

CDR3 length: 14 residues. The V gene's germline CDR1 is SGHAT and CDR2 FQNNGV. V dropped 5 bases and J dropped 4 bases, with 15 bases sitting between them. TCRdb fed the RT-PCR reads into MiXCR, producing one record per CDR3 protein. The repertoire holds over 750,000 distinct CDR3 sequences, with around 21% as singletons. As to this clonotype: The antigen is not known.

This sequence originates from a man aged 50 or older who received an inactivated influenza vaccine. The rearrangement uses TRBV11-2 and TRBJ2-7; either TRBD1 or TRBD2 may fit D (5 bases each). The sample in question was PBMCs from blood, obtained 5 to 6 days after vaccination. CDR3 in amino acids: CASSIIGTPYEQYF. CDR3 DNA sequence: TGTGCCAGCAGCATAATCGGGACGCCATACGAGCAGTACTTC.